This record looks at one TCR beta chain sequence and its context. This clone was counted once. The target of this receptor is not known. No per-base quality is available; no much larger clone lies one base away. CDR1 and CDR2, per the germline V gene, are SGHNT and YENEEA. Here V drops 2 bases and J drops 9 bases, and the junction holds 6 bases not matched to any gene. The CDR3 runs 14 residues from the cysteine to the phenylalanine. Left in the record is the CDR3 DNA by itself, 42 bases read in frame from the first base. The sample is drawn from a study of blood T cell repertoires in COVID-19 (dated by TCRdb to about 2020). With respect to the entire study: Collaborator samples came from the United States, Italy and Spain and covered acute and convalescent phases of COVID-19. Sample metadata almost always included a de-identified subject ID, COVID-19 status, age in years and sex. The material from the prospective study consisted of cDNA or gDNA derived from T cells, B-cell-depleted T cells, or PBMCs. Where available, HLA class I and class II types were obtained from metadata supplied by the sample provider rather than from assay-based typing. Subjects who had been exposed to COVID-19, were actively infected with it, or had recovered from it provided the deeply sampled blood TCRbeta repertoires that made up the dataset. The samples were drawn from the first 160 participants of the ongoing ImmuneRACE study and from over 950 subjects provided by 6 global collaborators. The repertoires were released in a freely available public database intended as a resource for research on the immune response to SARS-CoV-2.

Samples from volunteer blood donors who had recovered from COVID-19 were contributed by a second Seattle source. Whole blood was collected in K2EDTA tubes by collaborating institutions according to the institutions' own protocols. For TCRbeta analysis, collaborator samples were shipped as frozen whole blood, as isolated PBMCs, or as DNA extracted from either sample type. TCRbeta CDR3 regions were amplified from genomic DNA using the immunoSEQ Assay, a bias-controlled multiplex PCR. The source study handled its data this way. The number of nucleated cells in each sample was estimated from the amplification of reference gene primers within the assay. To quantify the absolute abundance of each unique TCRbeta CDR3 rearrangement, sequence reads were collapsed and filtered. For each sample, productive Simpson clonality was calculated as the square root of Simpson's diversity index over productive rearrangements. TCRdb provides this immuneACCESS table in a form limited to in-frame rearrangements. Some clones are lacking; in checked studies, under half of them reflect an unresolved V gene, and why the rest are absent is not known. V and J calls and clone size are copied from that table; D and trimming were computed from the DNA. Here the sample has some 130,000 clones; more than 70% occur a single time. The ten largest clones represent around 13% of the sample.

Overall study results and their limits: The amount of clinical and demographic metadata varied by source and participant and was provided uncurated.

The TCR comes from a woman aged 25 to 39 who had recovered from COVID-19. Sequenced: peripheral blood. The V and J segments used are TRBV11-3 and TRBJ2-1, with 8 bases matching TRBD2. The DNA sequence is as follows: TGTGCCAGCAGCTTATCGGGACTAGTGACTGAGCAGTTCTTC. Protein translation: CASSLSGLVTEQFF. Reference TRBV11-3 and TRBJ2-1 proteins supply the regions before and after the CDR3; the full variable domain is: EAGVVQSPRYKIIEKKQPVAFWCNPISGHNTLYWYLQNLGQGPELLIRYENEEAVDDSQLPKDRFSAERLKGVDSTLKIQPAELGDSAVYLCASSLSGLVTEQFFGPGTRLTVL.